The text below deals with one T cell receptor (beta chain). In germline, CDR1 is MNHEY, CDR2 SMNVEV (reference sequence). Germline trimming cut 8 bases from V and 9 bases from J; bases unmatched to any gene: 10. The CDR3 loop spans 13 amino acids. The sample comes from a study of cytomegalovirus exposure and HLA in healthy donors. Separation from the approximately 660-subject first cohort characterized the roughly 120-subject validation cohort, to which the donors belonged. The data were produced by immunoSEQ multiplex PCR, yet TCRdb's version contains in-frame clones alone and is incomplete. This repertoire shows 200,000 to 250,000 clones, roughly 83% found once; its top ten account for roughly 5.5%.

This receptor was identified in a woman younger than 35 in good health and CMV-seronegative. V and J are TRBV27 and TRBJ2-1; TRBD1 agrees at 7 bases. Sequenced: PBMCs. CDR3 sequence (DNA): TGTGCCAGCCGACACCGACAGGGCAGTGAGCAGTTCTTC. Translating it yields CASRHRQGSEQFF.